This T cell receptor (beta chain) emerged from a study of cytomegalovirus exposure and HLA in healthy donors. Overall study: HLA-typed donors contributed around 82 million unique TCRs, which were held in an early data release.

Looked up from germline, CDR1 is LGHNA and CDR2 is YSLEER. The junction had 5 bases not matched to a gene; V was cut back by 2 bases and J by 5 bases. CDR3 length: 15 residues. General study findings and limits: Sequencing likely produced, as an artifact, a cluster of highly shared sequence variants. TCR beta sequences reportedly predicted most subjects' HLA-A and HLA-B alleles accurately. In a later analysis, compared with equally common non-associated chains, HLA-associated beta chains were more expanded.

This clone was detected a few times. What it recognizes is unknown. PCR was performed using 60 Vbeta and 13 Jbeta primers. Profiling relied on immunoSEQ multiplex PCR, and the TCRdb table lists in-frame clones only, not all of them. The table has tens of thousands of clones, 65% to 80% seen once. The sequence was collected from a woman in her 50s in good health and CMV-seronegative. Material: PBMCs. This rearrangement joins TRBV4-3 to TRBJ1-4, with 7 bases fitting TRBD1. The CDR3 is CASSQRQGPNEKLFF. In DNA, the CDR3 is TGCGCCAGCAGCCAACGACAGGGTCCAAATGAAAAACTGTTTTTT.